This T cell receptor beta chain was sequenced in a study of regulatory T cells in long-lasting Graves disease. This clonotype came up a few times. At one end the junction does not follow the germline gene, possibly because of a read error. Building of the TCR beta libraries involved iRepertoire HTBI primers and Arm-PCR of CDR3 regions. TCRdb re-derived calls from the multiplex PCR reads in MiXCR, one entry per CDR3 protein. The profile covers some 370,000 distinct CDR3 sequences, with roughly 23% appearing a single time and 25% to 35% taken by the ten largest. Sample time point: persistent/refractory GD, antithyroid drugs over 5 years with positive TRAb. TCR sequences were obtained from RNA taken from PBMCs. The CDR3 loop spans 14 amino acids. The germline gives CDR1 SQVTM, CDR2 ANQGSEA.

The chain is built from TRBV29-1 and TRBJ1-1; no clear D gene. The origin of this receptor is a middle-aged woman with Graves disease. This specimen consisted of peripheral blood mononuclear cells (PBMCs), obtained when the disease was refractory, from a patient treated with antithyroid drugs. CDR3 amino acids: CSVVRNNMNTGAFF. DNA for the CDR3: TGCAGCGTTGTACGGAATAACATGAACACTGGAGCTTTCTTT.